This T cell receptor (beta chain) was observed in a study of blood T cell repertoires in COVID-19. At the level of the study: Sites across the United States, Italy and Spain contributed samples from acute and convalescent COVID-19. In each case, the material was cDNA or gDNA derived from T cells, B-cell-depleted T cells, or PBMCs.

Original processing notes: Counts of nucleated cells, estimated from reference gene primer amplification, were obtained. Here immunoSEQ multiplex PCR was the method, and the copy in TCRdb shows in-frame clones only, minus some. V, J and clone size derive from that table, while D and trimming were established from the DNA sequence. The sample lists over 120,000 clones; 80% were seen once. Germline-derived CDR1 and CDR2 are LNHDA and SQIVND (reference sequence). The CDR3 loop spans 13 amino acids. V lost 7 bases to trimming and J lost 5 bases; unmatched junction nucleotides: 6. This chain uses TRBV19 with TRBJ2-7; 9 nucleotides line up with TRBD1. This sequence originates from a man between 65 and 79 years old who had recovered from COVID-19. What was sequenced was peripheral blood. The CDR3 loop reads CASTPDRGHEQYF. CDR3 sequence (DNA): TGTGCCAGTACCCCGGACAGGGGTCACGAGCAGTACTTC. The whole variable domain, remainder taken from reference TRBV19 and TRBJ2-7, is DGGITQSPKYLFRKEGQNVTLSCEQNLNHDAMYWYRQDPGQGLRLIYYSQIVNDFQKGDIAEGYSVSREKKESFPLTVTSAQKNPTAFYLCASTPDRGHEQYFGPGTRLTVT.